These 24 T cell receptor beta chains were all obtained from the same sample, sequenced in a study of post-analysis software for immune sequencing data. cDNA libraries for TCR beta contained unique molecular identifiers. TCRdb reprocessed the PCR reads via MiXCR and lists one record per CDR3 protein. The table has some 370,000 distinct CDR3 sequences, roughly 30% seen once. These receptors lack a known antigen. Findings and limits, study-wide: When patients were compared with controls, roughly five TRBV segments were more frequent, TRBV5-6, TRBV5-1 and TRBV20-1 among them.

Sequencing input: blood. Every receptor here comes from a girl aged 10 to 17 with multiple sclerosis.

The chain uses TRBV6-5 and TRBJ1-1, with 8 bases aligning to TRBD1. V lost 4 bases and J lost 3; bases outside the gene matches: 4. The CDR3 is 14 residues long. Germline V CDR1 and CDR2: MNHEY, SVGAGI. CDR3 in DNA: TGTGCCAGCAGTTCAATGACAGGGGACACTGAAGCTTTCTTT. The encoded protein is CASSSMTGDTEAFF.

This clonotype has a handful of counts. This sequence joins TRBV10-2 and TRBJ2-7; maybe TRBD2 (6 bases). In germline, CDR1 is WSHSY, CDR2 SAAADI. There are 14 residues in the CDR3. Deletions cut 0 bases from V and 4 bases from J, with 10 bases between. DNA of the CDR3: TGCGCCAGCAGTGAGTCGGGGGGTAGGTACGAGCAGTACTTC. This encodes CASSESGGRYEQYF.

This clonotype was seen at least ten times. The chain couples TRBV7-9 to TRBJ1-5, with 8 bases lining up with TRBD1. This CDR3 has 14 amino acids. Germline V gives CDR1 SEHNR, CDR2 FQNEAQ (reference sequence). The V gene end was trimmed by 6 bases and the J gene end by 2 bases; junction bases not matched to a gene: 3. The CDR3 DNA follows: TGTGCCAGCAGTTTGACAGGGGGCAATCAGCCCCAGCATTTT. It is translated as CASSLTGGNQPQHF.

This clonotype occurred a few times. The V gene is TRBV12-3 or TRBV12-4, the J gene TRBJ2-5; D gene uncertain. V was pared by 1 base and J by 6 bases, with 6 bases between. This CDR3 spans 12 amino acids. CDR3 sequence reads: CASSLGEKTQYF. CDR3 DNA: TGTGCCAGCAGTTTAGGGGAAAAGACCCAGTACTTC.

This sequence joins TRBV4-3 and TRBJ1-2; 7 bases are shared with TRBD1. CDR1 LGHNA and CDR2 YSLEER come from the germline V gene. The CDR3 has 18 amino acids. V was pared by 1 base and J by 0 bases, with 11 bases of the junction left unmatched. The CDR3 is CASSQGLTGTDSNYGYTF. DNA for the CDR3: TGCGCCAGCAGCCAAGGCCTGACAGGGACCGACTCTAACTATGGCTACACCTTC.

There are many counts of this clonotype. The V call is TRBV12-3 or TRBV12-4, the J call TRBJ1-4; 8 bases match TRBD1. CDR3 length: 14 residues. J gave up 7 bases and V 3 bases, and 4 bases lay outside the gene matches. The CDR3 DNA is TGTGCCAGCAGTTTTTCCGGACAGGGTGAAAAACTGTTTTTT. Its protein product is CASSFSGQGEKLFF.

In its sample, this clonotype was seen a few times. The rearrangement uses TRBV18 and TRBJ1-2; D remains unclear. Germline-derived CDR1 and CDR2 are KGHSH and LQKENI. This CDR3 is built from 14 residues. Trimming pared 0 bases from V and 2 bases from J, leaving 7 bases between. CDR3 loop: CASSPPTKNYGYTF. CDR3 nucleotide sequence: TGTGCCAGCTCACCACCGACAAAAAACTATGGCTACACCTTC.

This clonotype was detected a few times. The rearrangement uses TRBV7-9 and TRBJ2-5, with unresolved D. The CDR3 consists of 15 residues. V was shortened by 3 bases and J by 5 bases, with 16 bases between the two germline ends. In germline, CDR1 is SEHNR, CDR2 FQNEAQ (reference sequence). The CDR3 is CASSLLRLGWETQYF. The CDR3 DNA reads as TGTGCCAGCAGCTTGTTGCGCCTTGGTTGGGAGACCCAGTACTTC.

This clonotype was seen a handful of times. The chain has TRBV28 and TRBJ2-7, with TRBD2 identical over 11 bases. This CDR3 is built from 14 residues. The germline gives CDR1 MDHEN, CDR2 SYDVKM. J lost 10 bases, V lost 3 bases, and 8 bases had no gene match. The CDR3 reads CASSFLPSGGFQYF. In DNA form, the CDR3 reads TGTGCCAGCAGTTTCCTCCCTAGCGGGGGGTTTCAGTACTTC.

The genes are TRBV6-2 or TRBV6-3 and TRBJ2-1; 8 positions match TRBD1. With V trimmed by 0 bases and J by 8 bases, 9 bases remained unmatched. Germline assignment: CDR1 MNHEY and CDR2 SVGEGT. This CDR3 has 16 amino acids. The CDR3 is CASSYSWQGASDEQFF. The CDR3 DNA is TGTGCCAGCAGTTACTCCTGGCAGGGGGCAAGCGATGAGCAGTTCTTC.

This clonotype was observed a handful of times. The chain combines TRBV7-9 with TRBJ2-3; a weak D match, TRBD1 (6 bases). The V end lost 1 base, the J end lost 7 bases, and 12 bases lay between the germline ends. Germline V gene lookup returns CDR1 SEHNR and CDR2 FQNEAQ (reference sequence). The CDR3 has 14 amino acids. CDR3 sequence (DNA): TGTGCCAGCAGCTTAGGTTCCAGGGGACATACGCAGTATTTT. This codes for CASSLGSRGHTQYF.

The rearrangement joins TRBV27 to TRBJ2-2; D perhaps matches TRBD1 (6 bases). Trimming cost V 4 bases and J 5 bases, with 8 bases left between them. This CDR3 spans 13 amino acids. The germline gives CDR1 MNHEY, CDR2 SMNVEV (reference sequence). Here the CDR3 reads CASSYQGTGELFF. As DNA, the CDR3 is TGTGCCAGCAGTTACCAGGGGACCGGGGAGCTGTTTTTT.

This clonotype was observed a single time. This sequence joins TRBV6-5 and TRBJ2-5, with D maybe TRBD2 (6 bases). The V end was cut by 7 bases, the J end by 3 bases, with 15 bases between. This CDR3 region has 14 residues. Germline values: CDR1 MNHEY, CDR2 SVGAGI. CDR3: CASTNGRGKETQYF. The CDR3, as DNA: TGTGCCAGCACCAACGGGCGGGGTAAAGAGACCCAGTACTTC.

The V and J genes are TRBV5-1 and TRBJ2-7; TRBD1 aligns across 8 bases. The CDR3 covers 14 residues. The V gene's germline CDR1 is SGHRS and CDR2 YFSETQ. Trimming at V came to 3 bases and at J to 5 bases, leaving 7 bases not matched to a gene. CDR3 nucleotides: TGCGCCAGCAGCTCGGCAGACAGGGGCGACGAGCAGTACTTC. It translates to CASSSADRGDEQYF.

The chain is built from TRBV12-3 or TRBV12-4 and TRBJ2-2; 7 bases map to TRBD2. The CDR3 has 13 residues. V lost 5 bases, J lost 9 bases, and 6 bases stayed unmatched. CDR3 sequence (DNA): TGTGCCAGCAGTCCCGGGGGGTTGCGGGAGCTGTTTTTT. Protein: CASSPGGLRELFF.

This clonotype was seen just once. This chain joins TRBV10-2 and TRBJ2-1; no reliable D call. The CDR3 consists of 17 residues. Germline loops: CDR1 WSHSY, CDR2 SAAADI. V lost 7 bases, J lost 0 bases, and 19 bases lay in between. The CDR3 DNA sequence: TGCGCCAGCACCGTTGACGGCCATTCTAGCTCCTACAATGAGCAGTTCTTC. It specifies CASTVDGHSSSYNEQFF.

This clonotype has ten or more counts. This chain joins TRBV11-2 and TRBJ2-5; 9 bases line up with TRBD2. The CDR3 has 15 amino acids. Germline CDR1 and CDR2: SGHAT and FQNNGV. The J segment lost 5 bases and the V segment lost 6 bases, leaving 10 bases of the junction unmatched. The CDR3 region has the DNA TGTGCCAGCAGGTTCGGGAGCGGGGGGCTGGAGACCCAGTACTTC. Translating gives CASRFGSGGLETQYF.

The CDR3: CASSQEAPAGWYNEQFF. In DNA form, the CDR3 reads TGTGCCAGCAGCCAAGAGGCGCCAGCGGGGTGGTACAATGAGCAGTTCTTC. This sequence joins TRBV14 and TRBJ2-1; 7 bases line up with TRBD2. Germline CDR1 and CDR2: SGHDN and FVKESK. This CDR3 comprises 17 residues. V lost 0 bases and J lost 4; bases outside the gene matches: 9.

The chain is built from TRBV9 and TRBJ2-3; 7 positions match TRBD2. This CDR3 contains 16 residues. Germline V gene sequence: CDR1 SGDLS, CDR2 YYNGEE. V lost 4 bases and J lost 4; bases outside the gene matches: 12. The CDR3 bases are TGTGCCAGCAGCTCACAACCCGGACTAGTGCCAGATACGCAGTATTTT. Protein product: CASSSQPGLVPDTQYF.

This chain links TRBV19 with TRBJ1-5, with 7 positions matching TRBD1. CDR3 length: 15 residues. With 5 bases clipped from V and 4 bases from J, the junction kept 8 bases outside the gene matches. Germline-derived CDR1 and CDR2 are LNHDA and SQIVND (reference sequence). DNA of the CDR3: TGTGCCAGTAGTGGAAACAGGGGCCAGAATCAGCCCCAGCATTTT. Translated, it gives CASSGNRGQNQPQHF.

In this sample, this clonotype turned up a few times. This chain connects TRBV7-6 to TRBJ2-7; no clear D. V shed 1 base and J shed 4 bases, with 14 bases lying between them. This CDR3 spans 15 amino acids. Germline V gene data show CDR1 as SGHVS and CDR2 as FNYEAQ. CDR3 region: CASSLEGGRRYEQYF. As DNA, the CDR3 is TGTGCCAGCAGCTTAGAGGGCGGCAGGCGATACGAGCAGTACTTC.

This clonotype showed up just a few times. This rearrangement joins TRBV6-2 or TRBV6-3 to TRBJ2-1; D gene uncertain. The CDR3 has 15 residues. Germline CDR1 reads MNHEY; CDR2 reads SVGEGT. V was trimmed by 4 bases and J by 0 bases, leaving 10 bases between them. DNA of the CDR3: TGTGCCAGCAGTTCCCTGATAAGCTCCTACAATGAGCAGTTCTTC. It codes for CASSSLISSYNEQFF.

This clonotype has more than one count but fewer than ten. The J gene is TRBJ1-5, the V gene TRBV4-1; 7 bases are a match to TRBD1. The germline gives CDR1 MGHRA, CDR2 YSYEKL. The CDR3 runs 15 residues. The junction had 6 bases not matched to a gene; V was cut back by 1 base and J by 6 bases. The chain's CDR3 is CASSQVGGGGQPQHF. The CDR3 DNA reads TGCGCCAGCAGCCAAGTGGGAGGGGGCGGTCAGCCCCAGCATTTT.

The chain employs TRBV27 and TRBJ1-5; TRBD1 matches at 8 bases. The CDR3 spans 16 residues. Looked up from germline, CDR1 is MNHEY and CDR2 is SMNVEV (reference sequence). Trimming took 5 bases from V and 1 from J; bases not matched to a gene: 7. The CDR3 loop is CASSPTGTGSNQPQHF. In DNA form, the CDR3 reads TGTGCCAGCAGTCCCACCGGGACAGGAAGCAATCAGCCCCAGCATTTT.